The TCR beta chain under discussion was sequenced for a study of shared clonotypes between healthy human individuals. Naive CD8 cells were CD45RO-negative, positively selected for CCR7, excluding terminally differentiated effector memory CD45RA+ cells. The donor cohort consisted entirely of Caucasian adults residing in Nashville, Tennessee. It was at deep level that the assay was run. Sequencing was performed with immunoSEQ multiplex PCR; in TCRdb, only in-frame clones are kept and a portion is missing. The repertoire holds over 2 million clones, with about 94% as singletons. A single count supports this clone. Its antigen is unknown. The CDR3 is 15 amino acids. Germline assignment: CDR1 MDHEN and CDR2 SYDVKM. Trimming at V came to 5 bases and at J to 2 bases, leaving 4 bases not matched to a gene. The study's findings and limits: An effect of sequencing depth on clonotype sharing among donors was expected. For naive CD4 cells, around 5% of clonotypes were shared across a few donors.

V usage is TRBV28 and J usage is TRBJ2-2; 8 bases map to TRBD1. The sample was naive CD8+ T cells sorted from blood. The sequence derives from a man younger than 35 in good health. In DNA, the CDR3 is TGTGCCAGCAGTATGGACAGGGATAACACCGGGGAGCTGTTTTTT. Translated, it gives CASSMDRDNTGELFF.